This TCR beta chain was profiled in a study of CD8+CD57+ T cells in acquired aplastic anemia. Study background: An average of approximately 3.2 ug of DNA was obtained from sorted CD4+ and CD8+ cells. Whole-study findings and limits: Patients versus controls showed no significant CD8+ Simpson's diversity difference.

This CDR3 comprises 12 residues. Germline V gene lookup returns CDR1 LNHDA and CDR2 SQIVND (reference sequence). V lost 5 bases and J lost 13; bases outside the gene matches: 9. Selection for sequencing was limited to patients who had shown CD8+CD57+ cell expansion by flow cytometry. With respect to this clonotype: Its antigen is still unknown.

Genomic DNA constituted the template upon which TCR beta VDJ and CDR3 profiling was performed. TCRdb reprocessed the reads with MiXCR, giving one entry per CDR3 protein. This sample has 210,000 or so distinct CDR3 sequences, with roughly 50% found just once. V usage is TRBV19 and J usage is TRBJ1-2, with 8 bases fitting TRBD1. Sequenced sample: sorted CD4+, CD8+, or CD8+CD57+ T cells (not recorded which) from PBMCs. The TCR was taken from a human donor with aplastic anemia. The CDR3 region is CASSDRDRSSTF. As DNA, the CDR3 is TGTGCCAGTAGTGACCGGGACAGGAGCTCCACCTTC.